This T cell receptor (beta chain) was obtained from a study of blood T cell repertoires in COVID-19. On the study more broadly: Spain, Italy and the United States supplied samples that represented acute and convalescent COVID-19. The analysed material was cDNA or gDNA that came from T cells, B-cell-depleted T cells, or PBMCs.

In the original processing: By means of reference gene primer amplification, nucleated cell counts were estimated. Profiling relied on immunoSEQ multiplex PCR, and the TCRdb table lists in-frame clones only, not all of them. The V and J calls and clone size come from that table; D and trimming were worked out from the DNA. The data show about 210,000 clones, 65% to 85% seen once. Turning to this clone: Other DNA variants within this sample encode the same CDR3.

Looked up from germline, CDR1 is MNHEY and CDR2 is SVGAGI. The CDR3 is 14 amino acids. The trim removed 5 bases at V and 4 bases at J, leaving 3 bases unmatched. The source material was peripheral blood. The rearrangement joins TRBV6-5 to TRBJ2-1, with TRBD2 matching over 9 bases. The receptor was isolated from a woman in her forties or fifties with acute or convalescent COVID-19. In DNA form, the CDR3 reads TGTGCCAGCAGTCTGGCGGGAGGGTACAATGAGCAGTTCTTC. Amino acid sequence: CASSLAGGYNEQFF.